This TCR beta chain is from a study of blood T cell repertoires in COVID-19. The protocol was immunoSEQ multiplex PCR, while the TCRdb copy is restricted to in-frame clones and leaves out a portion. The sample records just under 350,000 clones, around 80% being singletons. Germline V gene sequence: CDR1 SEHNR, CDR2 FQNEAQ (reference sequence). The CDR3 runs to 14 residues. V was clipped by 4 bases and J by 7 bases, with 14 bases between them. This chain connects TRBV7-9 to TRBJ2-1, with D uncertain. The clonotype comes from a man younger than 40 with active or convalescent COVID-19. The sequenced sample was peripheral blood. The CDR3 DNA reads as TGTGCCAGCAGCTCCGGGTGGATGGAGAATGAGCAGTTCTTC. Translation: CASSSGWMENEQFF.